One and the same sample provided the 30 T cell receptor beta chains below, sequenced in a study of CD8+CD57+ T cells in acquired aplastic anemia. In patients chosen for sequencing, flow cytometry had shown CD8+CD57+ cell expansion. The study profiled TCR beta VDJ and CDR3 using genomic DNA as template. In TCRdb, the reads were re-called with MiXCR into one record per CDR3 protein. Found here are under 200,000 distinct CDR3 sequences, 48% of them singletons; the top ten hold approximately 9.7%. Sequencing was done on a sample of sorted CD4+, CD8+, or CD8+CD57+ T cells (not recorded which) from PBMCs. Receptor source: a human donor with aplastic anemia.

The rearrangement uses TRBV4-3 and TRBJ1-1; TRBD1 matches at 10 bases. J gave up 4 bases and V 3 bases, and 2 bases lay outside the gene matches. CDR1 LGHNA and CDR2 YSLEER come from the germline V gene. The CDR3 covers 14 residues. The CDR3 DNA sequence: TGCGCCAGCAGCCAGACAGGGGGCCGCACTGAAGCTTTCTTT. This encodes CASSQTGGRTEAFF.

This clonotype was seen ten or more times. The genes are TRBV5-1 and TRBJ2-5, with TRBD2 identical over 9 bases. CDR3 length: 14 amino acids. From germline, CDR1 is SGHRS and CDR2 YFSETQ. Unmatched junction bases numbered 4, after V lost 6 bases and J lost 1 base. The CDR3 loop is CASMTSGVQETQYF. The CDR3 DNA sequence: TGCGCCAGCATGACTAGCGGAGTCCAAGAGACCCAGTACTTC.

This clonotype has ten or more counts. The rearrangement uses TRBV6-1 and TRBJ2-5; 13 bases are shared with TRBD2. The CDR3 loop spans 18 amino acids. Germline V gene sequence: CDR1 MNHNS, CDR2 SASEGT. The J segment lost 2 bases and the V segment lost 4 bases, leaving 10 bases of the junction unmatched. The CDR3 spells CASSAGTSGVGRQETQYF. DNA for the CDR3: TGTGCCAGCAGTGCCGGGACTAGCGGGGTGGGCCGACAAGAGACCCAGTACTTC.

This clonotype has at least ten counts. The gene calls are TRBV19 and TRBJ1-3, with a weak D call TRBD1 (5 bases). The V end lost 6 bases, the J end lost 4 bases, and 10 bases lay between the germline ends. The germline V gene has CDR1 LNHDA and CDR2 SQIVND (reference sequence). There are 13 residues in the CDR3. CDR3 nucleotide sequence: TGTGCCAGTAGCACCGGGGACGGAAACACCATATATTTT. The encoded protein is CASSTGDGNTIYF. Full variable domain (rest looked up from reference TRBV19 and TRBJ1-3): DGGITQSPKYLFRKEGQNVTLSCEQNLNHDAMYWYRQDPGQGLRLIYYSQIVNDFQKGDIAEGYSVSREKKESFPLTVTSAQKNPTAFYLCASSTGDGNTIYFGEGSWLTVV.

Here the CDR3 DNA reads TGTGCCAGCAGCCGGGACGGTAGCTCCTACAATGAGCAGTTCTTC. Protein: CASSRDGSSYNEQFF. The chain joins TRBV9 to TRBJ2-1, with D perhaps TRBD1 or TRBD2 (5 bases each). V lost 4 bases, J lost 0 bases, and 11 bases lay in between. The CDR3 has 15 amino acids. Germline V lookup: CDR1 SGDLS, CDR2 YYNGEE.

The chain is built from TRBV29-1 and TRBJ2-7; the D call may be TRBD1 or TRBD2 (5 bases each). The V and J ends lost 1 base and 2 bases respectively, with 18 bases between them. From germline, CDR1 is SQVTM and CDR2 ANQGSEA. This CDR3 is 16 amino acids long. Here the CDR3 reads CSVEGVGDHRTYEQYF. In DNA form, the CDR3 reads TGCAGCGTTGAAGGGGTGGGGGACCACAGAACCTACGAGCAGTACTTC.

CDR3 residues: CASGLVPGPSPNSPLHF. DNA of the CDR3: TGTGCTAGTGGTTTGGTCCCGGGGCCGAGCCCTAATTCACCCCTCCACTTT. The J gene is TRBJ1-6, the V gene TRBV12-5, with a tentative D call TRBD1 (5 bases). Per the germline V gene, CDR1 is LGHNT and CDR2 is FRNRAP. With 0 bases removed from V and 6 bases from J, the gap between germline ends came to 15 bases. The CDR3 consists of 17 residues.

The rearrangement uses TRBV25-1 and TRBJ2-7, with no clear D. The V gene lost 5 bases and the J gene lost 4 bases, with 12 bases spanning the gap. The CDR3 loop spans 13 amino acids. Germline V gene data show CDR1 as MGHDK and CDR2 as SYGVNS. The CDR3 DNA reads TGTGCCAGCAGTTACTCGACCGCTTACGAGCAGTACTTC. Protein sequence: CASSYSTAYEQYF.

This clonotype was observed a single time. The chain is built from TRBV5-6 and TRBJ1-6, with D possibly being TRBD1 (5 bases). The length of the CDR3 is 14 residues. Between the trimmed V and J ends, which lost 1 base and 9 bases, there was a span of 11 bases. The germline gives CDR1 SGHDT, CDR2 YYEEEE. CDR3 DNA sequence: TGTGCCAGCAGCTTGAACCGGGGGACTTCACCCCTCCACTTT. Translated, it gives CASSLNRGTSPLHF.

This clonotype was observed a handful of times. The chain employs TRBV10-3 and TRBJ1-2, with D perhaps TRBD1 (5 bases). V was cut by 2 bases and J by 0 bases, with 10 bases left in between. Germline V CDR1 and CDR2: ENHRY, SYGVKD. CDR3 size: 15 residues. The CDR3 DNA reads as TGTGCCATCAGTGAGGGGCAGGGAGCTAACTATGGCTACACCTTC. As protein: CAISEGQGANYGYTF.

The chain uses TRBV12-3 or TRBV12-4 and TRBJ2-6; 11 nucleotides match TRBD1. The J segment lost 2 bases and the V segment lost 8 bases, leaving 5 bases of the junction unmatched. CDR3 length equals 16 residues. CDR3 DNA: TGTGCCAGCCGGACGGGACAGGGGGCTGGGGCCAACGTCCTGACTTTC. Translating it yields CASRTGQGAGANVLTF.

V gene TRBV7-2 combines with J gene TRBJ2-1; no firm D call. The ends were cut back, 5 bases at V and 8 bases at J, with 10 bases in the middle. Germline values: CDR1 SGHTA, CDR2 FQGNSA. The CDR3 loop spans 12 amino acids. The CDR3: CASSTDPDEQFF. The CDR3 nucleotides are TGTGCCAGCAGCACAGATCCGGATGAGCAGTTCTTC.

This clonotype was picked up a small number of times. The rearrangement joins TRBV2 to TRBJ1-5; D is ambiguous. V lost 6 bases and J lost 2, with 14 bases in between. Germline V CDR1 and CDR2: SNHLY, FYNNEI. The CDR3 covers 15 residues. The CDR3 sequence: CASRGAGLRNQPQHF. The CDR3 coding sequence is TGTGCCAGCAGGGGAGCCGGACTCCGCAATCAGCCCCAGCATTTT.

The V gene is TRBV25-1, the J gene TRBJ1-2, with 9 bases aligning to TRBD1. V gave up 3 bases and J gave up 6 bases; unmatched junction bases: 2. Per the germline V gene, CDR1 is MGHDK and CDR2 is SYGVNS. This CDR3 has 13 residues. Here the CDR3 reads CASSDRDRDGYTF. The CDR3 DNA reads as TGTGCCAGCAGTGACCGGGACAGGGATGGCTACACCTTC.

This chain uses TRBV10-2 with TRBJ1-2; perhaps TRBD1 as D (6 bases). Germline values: CDR1 WSHSY, CDR2 SAAADI. This CDR3 has 14 residues. V lost 5 bases, J lost 6 bases, and 16 bases lay in between. The CDR3: CASSRDIIYDGYTF. Here the CDR3 DNA reads TGCGCCAGCAGTAGGGACATAATTTACGATGGCTACACCTTC.

The sample holds a few counts of this clonotype. This chain uses TRBV10-3 with TRBJ2-1, with TRBD2 matching over 9 bases. J was trimmed by 10 bases and V by 5 bases; bases with no gene match: 15. CDR1 is ENHRY and CDR2 is SYGVKD in the germline V gene. The CDR3 consists of 16 residues. The CDR3 sequence is CAISSEEASGMIEQFF. CDR3 nucleotides: TGTGCCATCAGTAGTGAAGAGGCTAGCGGGATGATAGAGCAGTTCTTC.

This sequence joins TRBV19 and TRBJ1-1; TRBD1 is a possible D gene (6 bases). This CDR3 is built from 14 residues. Trimming removed 5 bases from V and 3 bases from J, with 13 bases in between. Germline loops: CDR1 LNHDA, CDR2 SQIVND (reference sequence). The CDR3 DNA reads as TGTGCCAGTAGTCGAGGGGGGCCCGACACTGAAGCTTTCTTT. It specifies CASSRGGPDTEAFF.

The rearrangement uses TRBV10-3 and TRBJ1-2; D uncertain. This CDR3 has 15 amino acids. CDR1 and CDR2 (germline): ENHRY, SYGVKD. Between the trimmed V and J ends, which lost 2 bases and 6 bases, there was a span of 16 bases. Here the CDR3 reads CAISERANRVDGYTF. The CDR3 coding sequence is TGTGCCATCAGTGAGCGCGCCAATCGCGTGGATGGCTACACCTTC.

The rearrangement joins TRBV29-1 to TRBJ1-2; D gene uncertain. CDR3 size: 11 residues. CDR1 SQVTM and CDR2 ANQGSEA come from the germline V gene. V was clipped by 4 bases and J by 4 bases, with 7 bases between them. The CDR3 DNA reads TGCAGCGTTGGGGATTTCTATGGCTACACCTTC. This translates into CSVGDFYGYTF. The full variable domain, in which reference TRBV29-1 and TRBJ1-2 provide the parts outside the CDR3, is SAVISQKPSRDICQRGTSLTIQCQVDSQVTMMFWYRQQPGQSLTLIATANQGSEATYESGFVIDKFPISRPNLTFSTLTVSNMSPEDSSIYLCSVGDFYGYTFGSGTRLTVV.

This chain uses TRBV10-3 with TRBJ2-3; D is uncertain. CDR3 length equals 12 residues. The germline gives CDR1 ENHRY, CDR2 SYGVKD. V lost 3 bases, J lost 4 bases, and 5 bases lay in between. CDR3 coding DNA: TGTGCCATCAGTGAATTTTCAGATACGCAGTATTTT. Protein sequence: CAISEFSDTQYF.

The chain combines TRBV20-1 with TRBJ1-4; D unresolved. The germline CDR1 and CDR2 sequences are DFQATT and SNEGSKA (reference sequence). This CDR3 spans 14 amino acids. The V end lost 6 bases, the J end lost 7 bases, and 18 bases lay between the germline ends. The CDR3 here is CSAVEDGRSEKLFF. The CDR3 bases are TGCAGTGCGGTAGAGGACGGACGGAGTGAAAAACTGTTTTTT.

This chain links TRBV3-1 with TRBJ2-7, with 7 bases fitting TRBD2. CDR1 LGHDT and CDR2 YNNKEL come from the germline V gene (reference sequence). The V gene end was trimmed by 1 base and the J gene end by 0 bases; junction bases not matched to a gene: 9. The CDR3 totals 17 residues. The CDR3 DNA is TGTGCCAGCAGCCAAGGGGGATTCCGGGACTACTCCTACGAGCAGTACTTC. The encoded protein is CASSQGGFRDYSYEQYF.

This clonotype was recorded a few times. This chain joins TRBV18 and TRBJ2-1; 14 bases are shared with TRBD2. V gave up 6 bases and J gave up 8 bases; unmatched junction bases: 12. Germline-derived CDR1 and CDR2 are KGHSH and LQKENI. CDR3 size: 17 residues. CDR3: CASSTGTSGSNFYEQFF. CDR3 sequence (DNA): TGTGCCAGCTCCACCGGGACTAGCGGGAGTAATTTCTATGAGCAGTTCTTC.

The sample holds many counts of this clonotype. The chain combines TRBV2 with TRBJ2-3; TRBD2 agrees at 8 bases. V trimming: 6 bases; J trimming: 2 bases; junction bases outside the gene matches: 7. CDR1 and CDR2 from the germline V gene are SNHLY and FYNNEI. The CDR3 contains 15 residues. In nucleotides, the CDR3 is TGTGCCAGCAGCCGAGCGGGAGTAGTCACAGATACGCAGTATTTT. It yields the protein CASSRAGVVTDTQYF.

V usage is TRBV7-2 and J usage is TRBJ2-5; D uncertain. CDR3 length: 13 amino acids. Trimming cost V 2 bases and J 3 bases, with 7 bases left between them. Germline-derived CDR1 and CDR2 are SGHTA and FQGNSA. The DNA of the CDR3 is TGTGCCAGCAGCTTACGGGCGGAAGAGACCCAGTACTTC. Residues: CASSLRAEETQYF.

This chain joins TRBV29-1 and TRBJ1-1; D gene uncertain. V gave up 4 bases and J gave up 2 bases, with 5 bases separating them. CDR3 size: 11 residues. CDR1 is SQVTM and CDR2 is ANQGSEA in the germline V gene. The CDR3 DNA sequence: TGCAGCGTTGTGAGAAACACTGAAGCTTTCTTT. Residues: CSVVRNTEAFF.

The rearrangement joins TRBV25-1 to TRBJ2-7; 10 bases match TRBD2. Germline trimming cut 6 bases from V and 6 bases from J; bases unmatched to any gene: 11. The germline V gene has CDR1 MGHDK and CDR2 SYGVNS. This CDR3 contains 15 residues. CDR3 protein: CASSPGTSVYSEQYF. CDR3 DNA sequence: TGTGCCAGCAGCCCCGGGACTAGCGTGTACTCCGAGCAGTACTTC.

This clonotype occurred many times. This sequence joins TRBV5-6 and TRBJ2-1; possibly TRBD1 or TRBD2 for D (5 bases each). CDR3 length: 13 amino acids. V lost 4 bases and J lost 7, with 12 bases in between. Per the germline V gene, CDR1 is SGHDT and CDR2 is YYEEEE. The CDR3 DNA is TGTGCCAGCAGCGTCGGGACCCTGAATGAGCAGTTCTTC. It specifies CASSVGTLNEQFF.

This clonotype was picked up many times. V is TRBV10-3 and J is TRBJ2-3, with TRBD2 as a possible D gene (5 bases). V dropped 7 bases and J dropped 5 bases, with 10 bases sitting between them. CDR1 is ENHRY, CDR2 SYGVKD, per germline. There are 12 residues in the CDR3. CDR3 bases: TGTGCCATCAAAGAGGCGGGAGATACGCAGTATTTT. Residues: CAIKEAGDTQYF.

The table lists this clonotype with a few counts. The chain joins TRBV20-1 to TRBJ1-5; no firm D call. Germline V gives CDR1 DFQATT, CDR2 SNEGSKA (reference sequence). The CDR3 runs 14 residues. V lost 1 base, J lost 5 bases, and 12 bases lay in between. The CDR3 DNA reads as TGCAGTGCTAGAGGGGGTGCGGAATATCAGCCCCAGCATTTT. As protein: CSARGGAEYQPQHF.